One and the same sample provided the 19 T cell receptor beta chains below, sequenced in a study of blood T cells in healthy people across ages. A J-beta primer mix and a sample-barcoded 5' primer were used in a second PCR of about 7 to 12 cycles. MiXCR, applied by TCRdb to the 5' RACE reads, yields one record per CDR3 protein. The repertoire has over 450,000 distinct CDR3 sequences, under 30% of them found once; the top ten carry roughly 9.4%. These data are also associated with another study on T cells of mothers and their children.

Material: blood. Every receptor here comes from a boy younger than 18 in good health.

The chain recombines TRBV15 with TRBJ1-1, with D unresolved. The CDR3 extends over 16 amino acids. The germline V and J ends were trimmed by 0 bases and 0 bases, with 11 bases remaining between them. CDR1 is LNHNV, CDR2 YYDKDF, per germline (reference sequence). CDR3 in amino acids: CATSRDFGRLNTEAFF. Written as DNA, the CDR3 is TGTGCCACCAGCAGAGATTTCGGACGGCTGAACACTGAAGCTTTCTTT.

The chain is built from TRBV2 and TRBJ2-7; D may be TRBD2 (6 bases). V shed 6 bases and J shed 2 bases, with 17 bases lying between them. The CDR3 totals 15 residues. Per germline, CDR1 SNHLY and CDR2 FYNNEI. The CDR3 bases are TGTGCCAGCAGACCACGACTGGGGGGAACCTACGAGCAGTACTTC. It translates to CASRPRLGGTYEQYF.

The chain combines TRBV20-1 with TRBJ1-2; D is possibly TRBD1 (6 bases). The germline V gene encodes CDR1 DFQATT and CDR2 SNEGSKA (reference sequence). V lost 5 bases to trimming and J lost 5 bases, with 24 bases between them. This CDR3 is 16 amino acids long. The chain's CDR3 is CSAWVQGPLVGYGYTF. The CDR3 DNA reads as TGCAGTGCTTGGGTACAGGGCCCTCTGGTGGGGTATGGCTACACCTTC.

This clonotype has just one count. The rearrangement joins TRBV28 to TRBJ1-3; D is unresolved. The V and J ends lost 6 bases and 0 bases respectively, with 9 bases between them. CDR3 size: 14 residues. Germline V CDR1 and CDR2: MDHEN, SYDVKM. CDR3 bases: TGTGCCAGCAGGGCGGATTTCTCTGGAAACACCATATATTTT. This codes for CASRADFSGNTIYF.

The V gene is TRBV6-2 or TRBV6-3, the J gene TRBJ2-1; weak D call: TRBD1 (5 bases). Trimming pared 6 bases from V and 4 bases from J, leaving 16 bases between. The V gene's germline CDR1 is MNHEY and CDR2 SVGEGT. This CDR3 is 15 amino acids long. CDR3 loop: CASSLLGHRYNEQFF. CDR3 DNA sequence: TGTGCCAGCAGCCTACTCGGACACCGTTACAATGAGCAGTTCTTC.

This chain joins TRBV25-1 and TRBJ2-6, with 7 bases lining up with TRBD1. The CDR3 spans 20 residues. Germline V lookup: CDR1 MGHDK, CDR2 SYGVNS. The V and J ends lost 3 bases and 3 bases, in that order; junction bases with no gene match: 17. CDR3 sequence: CASSDWRTGDAGSGANVLTF. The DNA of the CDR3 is TGTGCCAGCAGTGATTGGAGGACAGGCGATGCTGGGAGTGGGGCCAACGTCCTGACTTTC. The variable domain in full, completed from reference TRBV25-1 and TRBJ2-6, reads EADIYQTPRYLVIGTGKKITLECSQTMGHDKMYWYQQDPGMELHLIHYSYGVNSTEKGDLSSESTVSRIRTEHFPLTLESARPSHTSQYLCASSDWRTGDAGSGANVLTFGAGSRLTVL.

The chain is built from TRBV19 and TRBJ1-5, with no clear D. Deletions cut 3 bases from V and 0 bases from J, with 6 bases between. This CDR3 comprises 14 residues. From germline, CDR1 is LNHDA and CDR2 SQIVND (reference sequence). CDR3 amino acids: CASSIQSSNQPQHF. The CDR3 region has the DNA TGTGCCAGTAGTATTCAGAGTAGCAATCAGCCCCAGCATTTT.

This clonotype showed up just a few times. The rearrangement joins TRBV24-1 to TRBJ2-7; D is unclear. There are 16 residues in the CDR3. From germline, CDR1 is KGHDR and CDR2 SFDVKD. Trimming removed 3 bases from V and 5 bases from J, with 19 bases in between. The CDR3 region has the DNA TGTGCCACCAGTGATGAAGTCAGCGTTTTATCCAACGAGCAGTACTTC. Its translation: CATSDEVSVLSNEQYF.

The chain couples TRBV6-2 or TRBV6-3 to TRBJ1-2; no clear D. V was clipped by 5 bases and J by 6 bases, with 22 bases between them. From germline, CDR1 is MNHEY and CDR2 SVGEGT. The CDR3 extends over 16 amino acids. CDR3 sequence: CASSRPPPAVTNGYTF. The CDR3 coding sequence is TGTGCCAGCAGTCGCCCACCTCCAGCGGTAACTAATGGCTACACCTTC.

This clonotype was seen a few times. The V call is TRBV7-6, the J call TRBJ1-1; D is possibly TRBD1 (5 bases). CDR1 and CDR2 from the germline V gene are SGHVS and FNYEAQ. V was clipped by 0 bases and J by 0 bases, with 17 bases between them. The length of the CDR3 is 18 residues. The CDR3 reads CASSLALGGGRMNTEAFF. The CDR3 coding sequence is TGTGCCAGCAGCTTAGCGCTTGGGGGAGGCCGCATGAACACTGAAGCTTTCTTT.

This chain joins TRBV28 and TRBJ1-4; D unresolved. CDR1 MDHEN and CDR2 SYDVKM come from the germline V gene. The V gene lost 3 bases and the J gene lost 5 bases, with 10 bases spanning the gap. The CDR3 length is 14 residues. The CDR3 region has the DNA TGTGCCAGCAGTTTCCTTAGGATGAATGAAAAACTGTTTTTT. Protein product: CASSFLRMNEKLFF.

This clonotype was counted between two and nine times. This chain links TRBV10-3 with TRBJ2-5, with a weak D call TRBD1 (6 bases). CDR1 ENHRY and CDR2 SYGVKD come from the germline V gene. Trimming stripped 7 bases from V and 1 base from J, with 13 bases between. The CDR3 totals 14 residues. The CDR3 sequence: CAINTDSSQETQYF. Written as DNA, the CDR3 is TGTGCCATCAATACGGACAGCAGCCAAGAGACCCAGTACTTC.

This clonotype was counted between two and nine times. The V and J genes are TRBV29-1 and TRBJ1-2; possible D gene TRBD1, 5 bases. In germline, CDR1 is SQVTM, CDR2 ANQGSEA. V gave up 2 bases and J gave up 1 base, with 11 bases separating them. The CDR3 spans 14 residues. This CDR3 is CSVEFRGSNYGYTF. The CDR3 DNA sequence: TGCAGCGTTGAATTTCGGGGCAGTAACTATGGCTACACCTTC.

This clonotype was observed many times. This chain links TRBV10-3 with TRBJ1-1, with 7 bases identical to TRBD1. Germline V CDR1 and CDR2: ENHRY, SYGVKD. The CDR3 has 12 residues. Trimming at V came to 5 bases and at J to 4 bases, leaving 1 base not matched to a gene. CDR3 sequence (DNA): TGTGCCATCAGTCAGGGGGTCACTGAAGCTTTCTTT. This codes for CAISQGVTEAFF.

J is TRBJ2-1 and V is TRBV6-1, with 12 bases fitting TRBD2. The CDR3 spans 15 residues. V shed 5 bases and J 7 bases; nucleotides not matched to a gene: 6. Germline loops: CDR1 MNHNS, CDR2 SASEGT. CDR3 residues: CASSKTSGSVNEQFF. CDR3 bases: TGTGCCAGCAGTAAGACTAGCGGGAGTGTAAATGAGCAGTTCTTC.

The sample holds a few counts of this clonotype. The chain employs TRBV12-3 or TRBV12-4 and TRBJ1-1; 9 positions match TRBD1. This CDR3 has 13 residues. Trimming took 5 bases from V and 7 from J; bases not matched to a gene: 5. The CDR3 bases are TGTGCCAGCAGTCGACAGGGGGTCGGTGAAGCTTTCTTT. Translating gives CASSRQGVGEAFF.

The CDR3 region is CASSDVPQIVDTQYF. The CDR3 DNA reads TGTGCCAGCAGTGATGTGCCCCAGATTGTGGATACGCAGTATTTT. This rearrangement joins TRBV9 to TRBJ2-3; D is uncertain. The germline V gene encodes CDR1 SGDLS and CDR2 YYNGEE. This CDR3 contains 15 residues. The V end was cut by 5 bases, the J end by 6 bases, with 19 bases between.

For the CDR3, the DNA is TGCGCCAGCACCGGGACAGGGGGCTCCTACAATGAGCAGTTCTTC. It is translated as CASTGTGGSYNEQFF. The rearrangement joins TRBV5-1 to TRBJ2-1; TRBD1 agrees at 11 bases. CDR1 is SGHRS and CDR2 is YFSETQ in the germline V gene. The CDR3 runs to 15 residues. V trimming: 6 bases; J trimming: 0 bases; junction bases outside the gene matches: 2.

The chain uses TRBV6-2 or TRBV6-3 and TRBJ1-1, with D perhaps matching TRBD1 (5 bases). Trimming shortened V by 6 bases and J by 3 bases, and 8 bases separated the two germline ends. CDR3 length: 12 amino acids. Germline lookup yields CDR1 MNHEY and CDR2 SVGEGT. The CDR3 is CASSRRDTEAFF. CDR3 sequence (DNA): TGTGCCAGCAGCCGCAGGGACACTGAAGCTTTCTTT.